This T cell receptor beta chain is drawn from a study of blood T cell repertoires in COVID-19 (dated by TCRdb to 2020 to 2021). Broadly, across the study: Collaborator samples came from the United States, Italy and Spain and covered acute and convalescent phases of COVID-19. The material from the prospective study consisted of cDNA or gDNA derived from T cells, B-cell-depleted T cells, or PBMCs. The dataset comprised deeply sampled blood TCRbeta repertoires from subjects exposed to, actively infected with, or recovered from COVID-19. A freely available public database, intended as a resource for researchers studying the immune response to SARS-CoV-2, is where the repertoires were released. Samples came from the ongoing ImmuneRACE study (first 160 participants) plus 1,254 subjects from 6 global collaborators. Sample metadata almost always included a de-identified subject ID, COVID-19 status, age in years and sex. HLA class I and class II types, where available, came from metadata supplied by the sample provider rather than from assay-based typing. On the study overall, not on this receptor specifically: The quantity of clinical and demographic metadata differed by source and by participant and was supplied without curation.

The immunoSEQ Assay, a bias-controlled multiplex PCR, was used to amplify TCRbeta CDR3 regions from genomic DNA. Per the authors' processing: Nucleated cell counts per sample were estimated from amplification of reference gene primers within the assay. To quantify the absolute abundance of each unique TCRbeta CDR3 rearrangement, sequence reads were collapsed and filtered. Productive Simpson clonality was computed per sample as the square root of Simpson's diversity index over productive rearrangements. TCRdb's version of the immuneACCESS table is confined to in-frame rearrangements and falls short of the full clone set. An unresolved V gene accounts for under half of the shortfall where checked; the remainder is of unknown origin. V and J calls and clone size are as listed in that table; D and trimming were resolved from the DNA. Counted in this sample were around 130,000 clones; around four fifths of them appeared once. Around 20% of the sample is held by the ten biggest clonotypes.

The CDR3 sequence holds 13 residues, the cysteine and phenylalanine included. Left in the record is the CDR3 DNA by itself, 39 bases read in frame from the first base. At the junction V is shortened by 3 bases and J by 11 bases, with 14 bases in between. Concerning this clone: No antigen is known for it. Per-nucleotide qualities are absent, and no much larger clonotype sits a single base away.

Whole blood was collected in K2EDTA tubes by collaborating institutions according to the institutions' own protocols. Collaborator samples were shipped for TCRbeta analysis as frozen whole blood, isolated PBMCs, or DNA extracted from either sample type. The rearrangement combines TRBV12-3 or TRBV12-4 with TRBJ1-5; perhaps TRBD1 is the D gene, with 5 bases matching. The specimen sequenced was peripheral blood. The receptor comes from a man older than 75 with acute or convalescent COVID-19. The CDR3 sequence is CASSFRVEGTQHF. The base sequence is TGTGCCAGCAGTTTCAGGGTTGAAGGGACCCAGCATTTT.